Below, 22 T cell receptor beta chains from the same sample are listed, as sequenced in a study of blood T cell repertoires in COVID-19. Here immunoSEQ multiplex PCR was the method, and the copy in TCRdb shows in-frame clones only, minus some. The sample contains 350,000 to 400,000 clones, under 90% of which appear only once. The sequenced sample consisted of PBMCs or T cells enriched from blood (not recorded which). These receptor sequences come from a woman younger than 45 who had recovered from COVID-19.

The rearrangement links TRBV9 to TRBJ2-4, with 11 bases fitting TRBD2. The germline V gene has CDR1 SGDLS and CDR2 YYNGEE. This CDR3 has 21 amino acids. The V segment lost 0 bases and the J segment 0 bases; nucleotides outside the gene matches: 14. The CDR3 protein is CASSVAGVGLAGGLAKNIQYF. CDR3 nucleotides: TGTGCCAGCAGCGTAGCGGGGGTCGGCCTAGCGGGAGGACTAGCCAAAAACATTCAGTACTTC.

The chain is built from TRBV6-2 or TRBV6-3 and TRBJ2-3, with a weak D call TRBD1 (5 bases). From germline, CDR1 is MNHEY and CDR2 SVGEGT. Trimming shortened V by 3 bases and J by 5 bases, and 12 bases separated the two germline ends. The CDR3 totals 14 residues. The CDR3 protein is CASSYGQRVDTQYF. The CDR3 DNA is TGTGCCAGCAGTTATGGACAACGGGTAGATACGCAGTATTTT.

The V gene is TRBV6-5, the J gene TRBJ2-2; D remains unclear. This CDR3 has 15 residues. V was cut by 5 bases and J by 0 bases, with 10 bases left in between. Germline V gene sequence: CDR1 MNHEY, CDR2 SVGAGI. CDR3 in amino acids: CASSPHTPNTGELFF. The CDR3 DNA follows: TGTGCCAGCAGTCCTCACACGCCGAACACCGGGGAGCTGTTTTTT.

This sequence joins TRBV5-1 and TRBJ1-6; TRBD1 might be the D (5 bases). There are 15 residues in the CDR3. Trimming took 0 bases from V and 7 from J, leaving 11 bases between them. Germline V gene data show CDR1 as SGHRS and CDR2 as YFSETQ. Written as DNA, the CDR3 is TGCGCCAGCAGCTTGGAGGGCAGGGAAAATTCACCCCTCCACTTT. Translating gives CASSLEGRENSPLHF.

The rearrangement uses TRBV30 and TRBJ1-2; 8 positions agree with TRBD1. The V gene end was trimmed by 0 bases and the J gene end by 4 bases; junction bases not matched to a gene: 7. This CDR3 comprises 15 residues. Germline values: CDR1 GTSNPN, CDR2 SVGIG (reference sequence). CDR3 in DNA: TGTGCCTGGAGTGTAGGTCAGGGGGCAATCTATGGCTACACCTTC. Translated, it gives CAWSVGQGAIYGYTF.

J is TRBJ1-4 and V is TRBV11-2, with D tentatively TRBD1 (6 bases). CDR1 and CDR2 from the germline V gene are SGHAT and FQNNGV. Between the trimmed V and J ends, which lost 1 base and 7 bases, there was a span of 22 bases. The CDR3 covers 18 residues. The CDR3 DNA reads as TGTGCCAGCAGCTTAGTAGGGGGGGGGAGCATCGGCGTTGAAAAACTGTTTTTT. Translation gives CASSLVGGGSIGVEKLFF.

V and J are TRBV11-2 and TRBJ2-5; TRBD1 might be the D (5 bases). CDR1 SGHAT and CDR2 FQNNGV come from the germline V gene. V lost 4 bases and J lost 1, with 13 bases in between. The CDR3 length is 15 residues. CDR3 sequence: CASSSSLRGQETQYF. The CDR3 nucleotides read TGTGCCAGCAGCTCCTCCTTAAGGGGCCAAGAGACCCAGTACTTC.

The chain recombines TRBV7-8 with TRBJ1-5; a weak D match, TRBD1 (5 bases). V was cut by 2 bases and J by 0 bases, with 11 bases left in between. Germline lookup yields CDR1 SGHVS and CDR2 FQNEAQ. The CDR3 contains 16 residues. The CDR3 sequence: CASSLRDSNSNQPQHF. The CDR3 DNA reads TGTGCCAGCAGCTTACGAGACAGTAATAGCAATCAGCCCCAGCATTTT.

The rearrangement joins TRBV29-1 to TRBJ1-2; D is undetermined. The CDR3 consists of 11 residues. The V gene's germline CDR1 is SQVTM and CDR2 ANQGSEA. V was pared by 7 bases and J by 4 bases, with 10 bases between. CDR3 loop: CSDGGIYGYTF. The CDR3 bases are TGCAGCGACGGCGGGATCTATGGCTACACCTTC.

The rearrangement joins TRBV13 to TRBJ1-2; 9 positions agree with TRBD1. The germline CDR1 and CDR2 sequences are PRHDT and FYEKMQ (reference sequence). V shed 7 bases, J shed 5 bases, and the junction held 5 bases outside the gene matches. The CDR3 runs to 13 residues. CDR3 bases: TGTGCCAGCACCCGACAGGGGGAGTATGGCTACACCTTC. Translating it yields CASTRQGEYGYTF.

The rearrangement uses TRBV29-1 and TRBJ2-7; TRBD2 matches 8 bases. Germline V CDR1 and CDR2: SQVTM, ANQGSEA. V lost 1 base, J lost 6 bases, and 8 bases stayed unmatched. The CDR3 contains 14 residues. CDR3 DNA sequence: TGCAGCGTTGAAGTTGGGCTAGCGGGTAGCGAGCAGTACTTC. As protein: CSVEVGLAGSEQYF.

The chain couples TRBV18 to TRBJ1-2; D unresolved. V was pared by 5 bases and J by 4 bases, with 11 bases between. Germline V lookup: CDR1 KGHSH, CDR2 LQKENI. The length of the CDR3 is 13 residues. In DNA, the CDR3 is TGTGCCAGCTCAACTATGGAGATCTATGGCTACACCTTC. This codes for CASSTMEIYGYTF.

The rearrangement uses TRBV7-9 and TRBJ2-5; TRBD2 is a possible D gene (7 bases). Germline V lookup: CDR1 SEHNR, CDR2 FQNEAQ (reference sequence). V shed 1 base and J shed 5 bases, with 14 bases lying between them. The length of the CDR3 is 15 residues. CDR3 in DNA: TGTGCCAGCAGCTTAGAACAGGGAGGGGCGGAGACCCAGTACTTC. Translation gives CASSLEQGGAETQYF.

The CDR3, as DNA: TGTGCCAGTACGGCCGGGGACAGCCAAGTGGCTTTCTTT. Translation: CASTAGDSQVAFF. The chain joins TRBV11-3 to TRBJ1-1; 7 nucleotides align to TRBD1. This CDR3 is built from 13 residues. V lost 9 bases to trimming and J lost 11 bases; unmatched junction nucleotides: 15. Per germline, CDR1 SGHNT and CDR2 YENEEA.

This clone was detected once. The J gene is TRBJ2-7, the V gene TRBV30; 7 bases map to TRBD2. Germline CDR1 and CDR2: GTSNPN and SVGIG (reference sequence). The length of the CDR3 is 13 residues. V shed 1 base and J 7 bases; nucleotides not matched to a gene: 7. This chain's CDR3 is CAWSEGREREQYF. The CDR3 DNA follows: TGTGCCTGGAGTGAAGGGAGGGAGCGGGAGCAGTACTTC.

J is TRBJ2-7 and V is TRBV10-2, with 8 nucleotides matching TRBD1. The length of the CDR3 is 14 residues. The junction had 7 bases not matched to a gene; V was cut back by 8 bases and J by 1 base. Germline CDR1 reads WSHSY; CDR2 reads SAAADI. CDR3 region: CASRSGQASYEQYF. For the CDR3, the DNA is TGCGCCAGCCGATCGGGACAGGCTTCCTACGAGCAGTACTTC.

This chain connects TRBV10-3 to TRBJ2-7; D gene uncertain. V lost 11 bases, J lost 5 bases, and 13 bases lay in between. The CDR3 loop spans 11 amino acids. Germline V gene lookup returns CDR1 ENHRY and CDR2 SYGVKD. In nucleotides, the CDR3 is TGTGCCGCCCAAGCGTCCCACGAGCAGTACTTC. It translates to CAAQASHEQYF.

V gene TRBV6-5 combines with J gene TRBJ2-1; 12 positions match TRBD2. This CDR3 has 16 amino acids. The germline V gene encodes CDR1 MNHEY and CDR2 SVGAGI. With 4 bases clipped from V and 8 bases from J, the junction kept 9 bases outside the gene matches. The CDR3 spells CASSFRTSGIPYEQFF. CDR3 bases: TGTGCCAGCAGTTTCAGGACTAGCGGGATTCCCTATGAGCAGTTCTTC.

This chain links TRBV30 with TRBJ1-5, with D unresolved. The CDR3 totals 17 residues. Looked up from germline, CDR1 is GTSNPN and CDR2 is SVGIG (reference sequence). Trimming took off 0 bases at V and 3 bases at J, with 18 bases between the two ends. The chain's CDR3 is CAWSVKASRADNQPQHF. CDR3 nucleotides: TGTGCCTGGAGTGTAAAGGCTTCGCGGGCGGACAATCAGCCCCAGCATTTT.

This chain joins TRBV11-2 and TRBJ2-7, with D hard to call. This CDR3 has 14 amino acids. CDR1 and CDR2 (germline): SGHAT, FQNNGV. V was shortened by 5 bases and J by 1 base, with 12 bases between the two germline ends. CDR3 bases: TGTGCCAGCAGCCTTAGAGAGAGATCCTACGAGCAGTACTTC. It translates to CASSLRERSYEQYF.

This chain joins TRBV19 and TRBJ1-1; D may be TRBD1 (6 bases). CDR3 length: 14 amino acids. CDR1 is LNHDA, CDR2 SQIVND, per germline (reference sequence). V lost 10 bases and J 4 bases, leaving 19 bases between the germline ends. CDR3 amino acids: CATRGLQGATEAFF. CDR3 nucleotide sequence: TGTGCCACCAGGGGCCTACAAGGGGCCACTGAAGCTTTCTTT.

This rearrangement joins TRBV2 to TRBJ2-7, with 7 positions matching TRBD2. There are 14 residues in the CDR3. Germline lookup yields CDR1 SNHLY and CDR2 FYNNEI. The trim removed 8 bases at V and 4 bases at J, leaving 11 bases unmatched. The CDR3 loop is CASLGGSPSYEQYF. CDR3 coding DNA: TGTGCCAGCTTGGGGGGGTCGCCCTCTTACGAGCAGTACTTC. Using reference TRBV2 and TRBJ2-7 for the parts outside the CDR3, the full variable domain is EPEVTQTPSHQVTQMGQEVILRCVPISNHLYFYWYRQILGQKVEFLVSFYNNEISEKSEIFDDQFSVERPDGSNFTLKIRSTKLEDSAMYFCASLGGSPSYEQYFGPGTRLTVT.